One sample yielded the 29 T cell receptor beta chains listed below, sequenced in a study of T cells in Graves' hyperthyroidism and ophthalmopathy. TCR beta CDR3 region amplification was performed from RNA transcripts. An initial round of RT-PCR targeting the TCR CDR3 relied on the HTBI primer set. Each CDR3 protein gets one entry after TCRdb re-called the multiplex PCR reads with MiXCR. This table holds some 800,000 distinct CDR3 sequences, 38% found once. The sample was blood. Receptors originate from a man younger than 30 with Graves' hyperthyroidism.

This clonotype turned up a few times. V gene TRBV12-3 or TRBV12-4 combines with J gene TRBJ2-5; the match to TRBD1 covers 9 bases. CDR3 length: 16 amino acids. Germline trimming cut 4 bases from V and 5 bases from J; bases unmatched to any gene: 11. This CDR3 is CASSYSGTGRGETQYF. Written as DNA, the CDR3 is TGTGCCAGCAGTTACTCCGGGACAGGGCGAGGGGAGACCCAGTACTTC.

This clonotype was recorded many times. The V call is TRBV7-4, the J call TRBJ2-2; TRBD2 aligns across 8 bases. CDR3 size: 16 residues. Trimming took 4 bases from V and 4 from J; bases not matched to a gene: 8. Germline V CDR1 and CDR2: SGHVT, SQSDAQ. The CDR3 nucleotides are TGTGCCAGCAGCTCAGGGACTAGACGATTCACCGGGGAGCTGTTTTTT. Its protein product is CASSSGTRRFTGELFF. The full variable domain, completed using reference TRBV7-4 and TRBJ2-2, is GAGVSQSPRYKVAKRGRDVALRCDSISGHVTLYWYRQTLGQGSEVLTYSQSDAQRDKSGRPSGRFSAERPERSVSTLKIQRTEQGDSAVYLCASSSGTRRFTGELFFGEGSRLTVL.

Ten or more counts support this clonotype. This sequence joins TRBV29-1 and TRBJ2-7; D is unresolved. CDR1 and CDR2 from the germline V gene are SQVTM and ANQGSEA. Deletions cut 6 bases from V and 2 bases from J, with 8 bases between. The CDR3 spans 11 residues. The CDR3 is CSVQKTYEQYF. As DNA, the CDR3 is TGCAGCGTACAGAAAACCTACGAGCAGTACTTC.

This clonotype was observed a few times. The CDR3 DNA sequence: TGTGCCAGCAGCTCCCCGGACAGGGGTGGTAACACCATATATTTT. This codes for CASSSPDRGGNTIYF. This chain joins TRBV7-6 and TRBJ1-3, with TRBD1 matching 9 bases. The CDR3 totals 15 residues. Germline values: CDR1 SGHVS, CDR2 FNYEAQ. The V and J ends lost 4 bases and 7 bases, in that order; junction bases with no gene match: 8.

The V gene is TRBV10-3, the J gene TRBJ2-7, with D perhaps TRBD1 (5 bases). The V gene's germline CDR1 is ENHRY and CDR2 SYGVKD. V was shortened by 0 bases and J by 5 bases, with 14 bases between the two germline ends. The length of the CDR3 is 15 residues. The CDR3 protein is CAISESQAAGNEQYF. The CDR3 DNA reads as TGTGCCATCAGTGAGTCCCAGGCCGCAGGGAACGAGCAGTACTTC.

The chain joins TRBV25-1 to TRBJ2-7; D may be TRBD1 (5 bases). Germline V gives CDR1 MGHDK, CDR2 SYGVNS. The germline V and J ends were trimmed by 8 bases and 6 bases, with 14 bases remaining between them. The CDR3 is 12 residues long. The CDR3 sequence: CASGNPRVEQYF. The CDR3 bases are TGTGCCAGCGGGAACCCCAGGGTCGAGCAGTACTTC.

This clonotype was found a few times. The CDR3 nucleotides read TGTGCCAGCAGTTCGGACGTTAAAGAGACCCAGTACTTC. It specifies CASSSDVKETQYF. The chain has TRBV2 and TRBJ2-5; D is unresolved. Germline V gene data show CDR1 as SNHLY and CDR2 as FYNNEI. This CDR3 is 13 amino acids long. Trimming removed 5 bases from V and 3 bases from J, with 10 bases in between.

The chain employs TRBV7-6 and TRBJ2-7; TRBD1 is a possible D gene (6 bases). The CDR3 contains 16 residues. Looked up from germline, CDR1 is SGHVS and CDR2 is FNYEAQ. The germline V and J ends were trimmed by 7 bases and 5 bases, with 24 bases remaining between them. CDR3 loop: CASISPWGLASHEQYF. CDR3 bases: TGTGCCAGCATCTCCCCCTGGGGGCTAGCTTCCCACGAGCAGTACTTC.

With regard to this clonotype: A read error may account for a junction end that differs from germline. The chain recombines TRBV7-2 with TRBJ1-1, with 9 bases identical to TRBD1. The CDR3 runs 17 residues. Per the germline V gene, CDR1 is SGHTA and CDR2 is FQGNSA. CDR3 region: CASSSGVQGARGSEAFF. CDR3 nucleotides: TGCGCCAGCAGCTCGGGAGTACAGGGGGCGCGAGGATCTGAAGCTTTCTTT.

The rearrangement links TRBV9 to TRBJ2-7; D gene unclear. The V end lost 3 bases, the J end lost 2 bases, and 12 bases lay between the germline ends. Germline V gives CDR1 SGDLS, CDR2 YYNGEE. This CDR3 region has 14 residues. CDR3: CASSAQPFTYEQYF. CDR3 DNA sequence: TGTGCCAGCAGCGCCCAACCCTTTACCTACGAGCAGTACTTC.

Of note for this clonotype: Being one base from a much bigger clone, this may be a read error. CDR3 region: CAGSSGNYGYTF. The CDR3 DNA is TGTGCCGGCAGTTCAGGGAACTATGGCTACACCTTC. The chain carries TRBV6-6 and TRBJ1-2; D may be TRBD1 (5 bases). This CDR3 spans 12 amino acids. Germline-derived CDR1 and CDR2 are MNHNY and SVGAGI (reference sequence).

In this sample, this clonotype turned up many times. The chain uses TRBV15 and TRBJ2-5; 7 positions agree with TRBD2. Trimming removed 8 bases from V and 7 bases from J; junction bases left unmatched: 1. The germline gives CDR1 LNHNV, CDR2 YYDKDF (reference sequence). The CDR3 has 10 amino acids. In nucleotides, the CDR3 is TGTGCCACCGGGGAGGGGACCCAGTACTTC. Encoded protein: CATGEGTQYF. Filled out from reference TRBV15 and TRBJ2-5, the complete variable domain reads DAMVIQNPRYQVTQFGKPVTLSCSQTLNHNVMYWYQQKSSQAPKLLFHYYDKDFNNEADTPDNFQSRRPNTSFCFLDIRSPGLGDTAMYLCATGEGTQYFGPGTRLLVL.

This clonotype was recorded only once. In this CDR3 the conserved last residue, phenylalanine or tryptophan, is missing, so a read error is likely. The DNA is left out, because the CDR3 cannot be placed on it with certainty; the CDR3 is given as TCRdb lists it. The gene calls are TRBV7-9 and TRBJ2-2; the DNA was not used to check the table's D call, TRBD2. The germline V gene has CDR1 SEHNR and CDR2 FQNEAQ (reference sequence). The CDR3 has 15 amino acids, counting both end residues. The CDR3 sequence is CASGGLADNTGELRA.

J is TRBJ2-5 and V is TRBV10-1, with D perhaps assigned TRBD1 or TRBD2 (5 bases each). CDR1 is WNHNN and CDR2 is SYGVQD in the germline V gene (reference sequence). Trimming pared 2 bases from V and 9 bases from J, leaving 22 bases between. The CDR3 consists of 16 residues. The CDR3 nucleotides are TGCGCCAGCAGTGAGAAGCTGGGGACCACGGAGTGGGCCCAGTACTTC. It yields the protein CASSEKLGTTEWAQYF.

This clonotype was seen ten or more times. The V gene is TRBV19, the J gene TRBJ1-1; TRBD1 might be the D (5 bases). Germline CDR1 and CDR2: LNHDA and SQIVND (reference sequence). Trimming left V 9 bases short and J 4 bases short, with 12 bases between. The CDR3 spans 12 residues. This chain's CDR3 is CASSGGATEAFF. CDR3 nucleotide sequence: TGTGCCAGCAGCGGTGGGGCCACTGAAGCTTTCTTT. The whole variable domain, filled in from reference TRBV19 and TRBJ1-1, reads DGGITQSPKYLFRKEGQNVTLSCEQNLNHDAMYWYRQDPGQGLRLIYYSQIVNDFQKGDIAEGYSVSREKKESFPLTVTSAQKNPTAFYLCASSGGATEAFFGQGTRLTVV.

V is TRBV19 and J is TRBJ1-1; weak D call: TRBD1 (6 bases). This CDR3 is built from 14 residues. Per germline, CDR1 LNHDA and CDR2 SQIVND (reference sequence). V lost 8 bases and J lost 1, with 14 bases in between. This CDR3 is CASATGRGNTEAFF. In nucleotides, the CDR3 is TGTGCCAGTGCAACAGGGAGGGGGAACACTGAAGCTTTCTTT.

The rearrangement uses TRBV7-2 and TRBJ2-7, with D possibly matching TRBD2 (6 bases). V lost 5 bases, J lost 0 bases, and 17 bases lay in between. Per the germline V gene, CDR1 is SGHTA and CDR2 is FQGNSA. The CDR3 contains 16 residues. CDR3 residues: CASSQTTVAASYEQYF. The CDR3 DNA follows: TGTGCCAGCAGCCAAACCACTGTAGCGGCCTCCTACGAGCAGTACTTC.

Here the CDR3 DNA reads TGCGCCAGCAGCCCGTACCGGGACAGCACGATACTCATGAACACTGAAGCTTTCTTT. It specifies CASSPYRDSTILMNTEAFF. The rearrangement links TRBV4-1 to TRBJ1-1, with 7 nucleotides matching TRBD1. Germline loops: CDR1 MGHRA, CDR2 YSYEKL. This CDR3 is 19 amino acids long. The junction had 17 bases not matched to a gene; V was cut back by 4 bases and J by 0 bases.

This clonotype has just a few counts. V gene TRBV2 combines with J gene TRBJ2-7, with D perhaps TRBD2 (5 bases). V was pared by 7 bases and J by 0 bases, with 10 bases between. Germline assignment: CDR1 SNHLY and CDR2 FYNNEI. This CDR3 has 13 amino acids. CDR3 region: CASNSGSSYEQYF. CDR3 nucleotide sequence: TGTGCCAGCAACTCGGGGAGCTCCTACGAGCAGTACTTC. Full variable domain (outside the CDR3, taken from reference TRBV2 and TRBJ2-7): EPEVTQTPSHQVTQMGQEVILRCVPISNHLYFYWYRQILGQKVEFLVSFYNNEISEKSEIFDDQFSVERPDGSNFTLKIRSTKLEDSAMYFCASNSGSSYEQYFGPGTRLTVT.

This chain connects TRBV11-1 to TRBJ2-2, with a possible D match to TRBD1 (5 bases). V was clipped by 5 bases and J by 7 bases, with 17 bases between them. Germline values: CDR1 SGHAT, CDR2 FQDESV (reference sequence). This CDR3 is built from 15 residues. In nucleotides, the CDR3 is TGTGCCAGCAGCCCGCTCCAAGGGGCGATCGGGGAGCTGTTTTTT. Amino acid sequence: CASSPLQGAIGELFF.

The V and J genes are TRBV10-3 and TRBJ1-2; 8 nucleotides line up with TRBD1. Germline V gene sequence: CDR1 ENHRY, CDR2 SYGVKD. With 5 bases clipped from V and 12 bases from J, the junction kept 14 bases outside the gene matches. The CDR3 loop spans 14 amino acids. CDR3 coding DNA: TGTGCCATCAGTCGTTTTTCCGGGACAGGTCCCAACACCTTC. Protein product: CAISRFSGTGPNTF.

This chain uses TRBV18 with TRBJ1-5, with a weak D call TRBD1 (5 bases). The CDR3 is 13 residues long. The germline gives CDR1 KGHSH, CDR2 LQKENI. V lost 6 bases, J lost 4 bases, and 10 bases lay in between. CDR3 in DNA: TGTGCCAGCTCCGACAGCAAAAATCAGCCCCAGCATTTT. It codes for CASSDSKNQPQHF.

This clonotype was counted only a few times. This chain uses TRBV6-6 with TRBJ1-4; D gene uncertain. The CDR3 contains 15 residues. Trimming removed 5 bases from V and 0 bases from J, with 10 bases in between. Per germline, CDR1 MNHNY and CDR2 SVGAGI (reference sequence). CDR3 DNA: TGTGCCAGCAGTACCCGTGTCCCAACTAATGAAAAACTGTTTTTT. This translates into CASSTRVPTNEKLFF.

As regards this clonotype: Since a much larger clone is just one base distant, this may be a read error. The chain joins TRBV29-1 to TRBJ2-7; either TRBD1 or TRBD2 may fit D (5 bases each). CDR1 is SQVTM and CDR2 is ANQGSEA in the germline V gene. The germline V and J ends were trimmed by 6 bases and 6 bases, with 18 bases remaining between them. The CDR3 length is 13 residues. The CDR3 sequence is CSVSPGPASEQYF. DNA of the CDR3: TGCAGCGTCTCACCGGGACCAGCTTCCGAGCAGTACTTC.

In the case of this clonotype: Given a much more abundant clone one base away, this may be a read error. The chain uses TRBV9 and TRBJ2-7; perhaps TRBD2 as D (6 bases). Germline CDR1 reads SGDLS; CDR2 reads YYNGEE. The length of the CDR3 is 13 residues. The CDR3 spells CASRVGGAYEQYF. The DNA for the CDR3 is TGTGCTAGCAGAGTAGGAGGGGCCTACGAGCAGTACTTC.

This clonotype was seen a few times. The V and J genes are TRBV5-4 and TRBJ1-5; TRBD1 agrees at 11 bases. The V gene end was trimmed by 0 bases and the J gene end by 3 bases; junction bases not matched to a gene: 5. Germline lookup yields CDR1 SGHNT and CDR2 YYREEE (reference sequence). This CDR3 spans 17 amino acids. The CDR3 DNA reads as TGTGCCAGCAGCTTGGACGGGACAGGGGGAAACAATCAGCCCCAGCATTTT. This codes for CASSLDGTGGNNQPQHF.

The chain recombines TRBV7-2 with TRBJ2-1, with 9 positions matching TRBD1. Germline trimming cut 5 bases from V and 8 bases from J; bases unmatched to any gene: 10. In germline, CDR1 is SGHTA, CDR2 FQGNSA. This CDR3 is 15 amino acids long. The CDR3, as DNA: TGTGCCAGCAGCCTTACAGGGGGCTTACTCCATGAGCAGTTCTTC. It specifies CASSLTGGLLHEQFF. The full variable domain, rest sourced from reference TRBV7-2 and TRBJ2-1, is GAGVSQSPSNKVTEKGKDVELRCDPISGHTALYWYRQSLGQGLEFLIYFQGNSAPDKSGLPSDRFSAERTGGSVSTLTIQRTQQEDSAVYLCASSLTGGLLHEQFFGPGTRLTVL.

The chain is built from TRBV7-9 and TRBJ1-4; D possibly corresponds to TRBD1 (6 bases). Trimming cost V 6 bases and J 6 bases, with 17 bases left between them. Germline CDR1 and CDR2: SEHNR and FQNEAQ (reference sequence). This CDR3 contains 15 residues. This chain's CDR3 is CASSFDRWDYEKLFF. Here the CDR3 DNA reads TGTGCCAGCAGTTTTGACAGGTGGGACTATGAAAAACTGTTTTTT.

This clonotype has at least ten counts. This chain links TRBV2 with TRBJ1-4, with a tentative D call TRBD1 (5 bases). The CDR3 is made up of 16 amino acids. V lost 3 bases, J lost 3 bases, and 14 bases lay in between. Germline V gene lookup returns CDR1 SNHLY and CDR2 FYNNEI. The CDR3 reads CASSDGRGGSNEKLFF. The CDR3 coding sequence is TGTGCCAGCAGTGACGGCCGGGGCGGTTCTAATGAAAAACTGTTTTTT.